Listed here are 23 T cell receptor beta chains from one sample, sequenced in a study of cytomegalovirus exposure and HLA in healthy donors. Profiled with immunoSEQ multiplex PCR; TCRdb holds only in-frame clones, not every one. The sample carries 100,000 to 150,000 clones, approximately 89% recorded once. Material for sequencing was PBMCs. All receptors come from a woman in her late teens or twenties in good health and CMV-seronegative.

V usage is TRBV30 and J usage is TRBJ2-5; the match to TRBD2 covers 7 bases. The CDR3 consists of 15 residues. CDR1 GTSNPN and CDR2 SVGIG come from the germline V gene (reference sequence). J was trimmed by 5 bases and V by 1 base; bases with no gene match: 10. As DNA, the CDR3 is TGTGCCTGGAGTGGGGGCGGGGGAATTGTGGAGACCCAGTACTTC. This sequence encodes CAWSGGGGIVETQYF.

In its sample, this clone was seen many times. The chain uses TRBV2 and TRBJ2-7; tentatively, D is TRBD2 (6 bases). V lost 8 bases to trimming and J lost 1 base, with 12 bases between them. Germline V lookup: CDR1 SNHLY, CDR2 FYNNEI. This CDR3 is built from 13 residues. CDR3 coding DNA: TGTGCCAGCGGGGATAGCGGTTCCTACGAGCAGTACTTC. Its translation: CASGDSGSYEQYF.

The CDR3 is CAWSGGTGMAEEQFF. The DNA of the CDR3 is TGTGCCTGGAGTGGGGGGACAGGGATGGCCGAGGAGCAGTTCTTC. This chain connects TRBV30 to TRBJ2-1; 9 bases align to TRBD1. Germline CDR1 GTSNPN, CDR2 SVGIG (reference sequence). The junction had 11 bases not matched to a gene; V was cut back by 1 base and J by 10 bases. The CDR3 runs 15 residues.

The V and J genes are TRBV20-1 and TRBJ2-7; D perhaps matches TRBD1 (5 bases). CDR1 and CDR2 (germline): DFQATT, SNEGSKA (reference sequence). Trimming took 6 bases from V and 3 from J, leaving 9 bases between them. CDR3 length: 11 residues. DNA for the CDR3: TGCAGTGCCGACAGAGACTACGAGCAGTACTTC. This codes for CSADRDYEQYF.

The chain has TRBV30 and TRBJ2-5; TRBD2 matches 8 bases. The CDR3 is 17 amino acids. V was pared by 2 bases and J by 0 bases, with 11 bases of the junction left unmatched. CDR1 and CDR2 from the germline V gene are GTSNPN and SVGIG (reference sequence). CDR3 sequence: CAWSTGGFGLYQETQYF. The CDR3 nucleotides are TGTGCCTGGAGTACGGGGGGGTTCGGTCTGTACCAAGAGACCCAGTACTTC.

The chain carries TRBV29-1 and TRBJ1-4; TRBD1 is a possible D gene (6 bases). The V gene's germline CDR1 is SQVTM and CDR2 ANQGSEA. The ends were cut back, 3 bases at V and 3 bases at J, with 11 bases in the middle. The CDR3 length is 14 residues. The DNA of the CDR3 is TGCAGCGTTGAGAGCCCAGGGGCTAATGAAAAACTGTTTTTT. Its translation: CSVESPGANEKLFF.

This clone was seen once. The CDR3 sequence: CASSEAVPDTQYF. The CDR3 bases are TGTGCCAGCAGCGAAGCGGTCCCAGATACGCAGTATTTT. V usage is TRBV28 and J usage is TRBJ2-3, with a tentative D call TRBD2 (5 bases). The V end was cut by 6 bases, the J end by 4 bases, with 11 bases between. The CDR3 is 13 amino acids. CDR1 is MDHEN and CDR2 is SYDVKM in the germline V gene.

The chain combines TRBV6-1 with TRBJ1-5; no definite D call. Trimming left V 8 bases short and J 4 bases short, with 12 bases between. Germline CDR1 is MNHNS and CDR2 is SASEGT. The CDR3 is 13 residues long. CDR3 loop: CASGRVFNQPQHF. The CDR3 coding sequence is TGTGCCAGCGGTCGGGTTTTTAATCAGCCCCAGCATTTT.

The chain combines TRBV9 with TRBJ1-1, with no clear D. V gave up 0 bases and J gave up 8 bases, with 17 bases separating them. CDR1 SGDLS and CDR2 YYNGEE come from the germline V gene. This CDR3 spans 15 amino acids. The CDR3 reads CASSVDQRRTNEAFF. CDR3 in DNA: TGTGCCAGCAGCGTAGATCAGCGACGAACTAACGAAGCTTTCTTT.

The V gene is TRBV28, the J gene TRBJ1-1; 10 bases line up with TRBD1. With V trimmed by 6 bases and J by 7 bases, 5 bases remained unmatched. Germline CDR1 and CDR2: MDHEN and SYDVKM. The CDR3 is made up of 13 amino acids. The CDR3: CASSTGQGDEAFF. DNA of the CDR3: TGTGCCAGCAGCACTGGACAGGGGGATGAAGCTTTCTTT.

The chain uses TRBV5-4 and TRBJ2-3; 8 bases line up with TRBD1. Germline CDR1 reads SGHNT; CDR2 reads YYREEE (reference sequence). V trimming: 3 bases; J trimming: 5 bases; junction bases outside the gene matches: 8. The CDR3 totals 15 residues. This CDR3 is CASSWAGGRLDTQYF. The CDR3 DNA reads TGTGCCAGCAGCTGGGCAGGGGGCCGTTTAGATACGCAGTATTTT.

The V call is TRBV4-1, the J call TRBJ2-1, with a tentative D call TRBD1 (6 bases). Germline V gene lookup returns CDR1 MGHRA and CDR2 YSYEKL. This CDR3 contains 14 residues. V lost 8 bases, J lost 2 bases, and 13 bases lay in between. CDR3 sequence (DNA): TGCGCCAGCTCGACCGGGACACCCTACAATGAGCAGTTCTTC. This translates into CASSTGTPYNEQFF.

The CDR3 region has the DNA TGTGCCAGCAGCCCTATTCCGGGACTTAACGATGAGCAGTTCTTC. It translates to CASSPIPGLNDEQFF. The chain recombines TRBV4-2 with TRBJ2-1; maybe TRBD2 (6 bases). V dropped 4 bases and J dropped 8 bases, with 18 bases sitting between them. The CDR3 has 15 residues. Germline V gene sequence: CDR1 LGHNA, CDR2 YNFKEQ.

Only one count was recorded for this clone. This sequence joins TRBV11-3 and TRBJ2-2; no definite D call. With 4 bases removed from V and 4 bases from J, the gap between germline ends came to 13 bases. Germline V gene lookup returns CDR1 SGHNT and CDR2 YENEEA. The CDR3 consists of 15 residues. CDR3 residues: CASSSTAGFTGELFF. CDR3 DNA: TGTGCCAGCAGCTCCACCGCCGGGTTCACCGGGGAGCTGTTTTTT.

This chain links TRBV19 with TRBJ2-1, with 11 bases fitting TRBD2. The CDR3 length is 15 residues. V lost 3 bases to trimming and J lost 4 bases; unmatched junction nucleotides: 2. The germline V gene encodes CDR1 LNHDA and CDR2 SQIVND (reference sequence). DNA of the CDR3: TGTGCCAGTAGTATGGGACTAGCGGCGTACAATGAGCAGTTCTTC. It encodes CASSMGLAAYNEQFF.

This clone was observed at least ten times. This rearrangement joins TRBV10-1 to TRBJ2-7; 8 bases fit TRBD2. V was clipped by 10 bases and J by 3 bases; unmatched bases: 5. The CDR3 runs 12 residues. Germline V CDR1 and CDR2: WNHNN, SYGVQD (reference sequence). CDR3 sequence: CATSSGSYEQYF. CDR3 DNA sequence: TGCGCCACCTCAAGCGGGAGCTACGAGCAGTACTTC.

The gene calls are TRBV13 and TRBJ2-5, with 8 bases aligning to TRBD2. Germline loops: CDR1 PRHDT, CDR2 FYEKMQ (reference sequence). The ends lost 1 base at V and 1 base at J; junction bases unmatched: 8. The CDR3 extends over 17 amino acids. The CDR3 DNA follows: TGTGCCAGCAGCTTAGTAGGACTAGCACGTATCCAAGAGACCCAGTACTTC. Its protein product is CASSLVGLARIQETQYF.

The chain recombines TRBV28 with TRBJ2-7; 8 bases fit TRBD1. Germline V gene data show CDR1 as MDHEN and CDR2 as SYDVKM. The CDR3 extends over 14 amino acids. V gave up 7 bases and J gave up 0 bases; unmatched junction bases: 5. The CDR3 DNA reads as TGTGCCAGCAACCTACAGGGGGTCTCCTACGAGCAGTACGTC. Residues: CASNLQGVSYEQYV.

The chain links TRBV15 to TRBJ2-3; D is unclear. Between the trimmed V and J ends, which lost 1 base and 0 bases, there was a span of 11 bases. The length of the CDR3 is 16 residues. CDR1 is LNHNV and CDR2 is YYDKDF in the germline V gene (reference sequence). The DNA of the CDR3 is TGTGCCACCAGCAGAGTGTCGGTCTCTAGCACAGATACGCAGTATTTT. It specifies CATSRVSVSSTDTQYF.

The chain has TRBV19 and TRBJ1-3, with D possibly matching TRBD1 (6 bases). This CDR3 is 14 amino acids long. Germline V gene data show CDR1 as LNHDA and CDR2 as SQIVND (reference sequence). Trimming pared 4 bases from V and 4 bases from J, leaving 11 bases between. The CDR3 here is CASSTRGTGNTIYF. The DNA for the CDR3 is TGTGCCAGTAGTACGAGGGGGACCGGAAACACCATATATTTT.

The chain combines TRBV1 with TRBJ1-2; the table's D gene call, TRBD1, was not cross checked with the DNA. TRBV1 is shown as a pseudogene. This CDR3 comprises 17 residues. CDR3 sequence: CTSSHRPGCTANYGYTF. CDR3 DNA sequence: TGCACCAGCAGCCACCGGCCAGGGTGCACCGCTAACTATGGCTACACCTTC.

This clone has only one observation. The V and J genes are TRBV7-9 and TRBJ2-1; D perhaps matches TRBD2 (5 bases). The germline gives CDR1 SEHNR, CDR2 FQNEAQ (reference sequence). The V and J ends lost 5 bases and 11 bases respectively, with 16 bases between them. This CDR3 has 13 residues. The DNA for the CDR3 is TGTGCCAGCAGCCTACCCGAGCGGATCAAGCAGTTCTTC. Translated: CASSLPERIKQFF.

The V gene is TRBV14, the J gene TRBJ2-3; tentatively, D is TRBD2 (5 bases). V lost 3 bases, J lost 5 bases, and 6 bases lay in between. CDR1 SGHDN and CDR2 FVKESK come from the germline V gene. The CDR3 runs 12 residues. In DNA, the CDR3 is TGTGCCAGCAGCCACCGGGGAGATACGCAGTATTTT. Translation gives CASSHRGDTQYF.